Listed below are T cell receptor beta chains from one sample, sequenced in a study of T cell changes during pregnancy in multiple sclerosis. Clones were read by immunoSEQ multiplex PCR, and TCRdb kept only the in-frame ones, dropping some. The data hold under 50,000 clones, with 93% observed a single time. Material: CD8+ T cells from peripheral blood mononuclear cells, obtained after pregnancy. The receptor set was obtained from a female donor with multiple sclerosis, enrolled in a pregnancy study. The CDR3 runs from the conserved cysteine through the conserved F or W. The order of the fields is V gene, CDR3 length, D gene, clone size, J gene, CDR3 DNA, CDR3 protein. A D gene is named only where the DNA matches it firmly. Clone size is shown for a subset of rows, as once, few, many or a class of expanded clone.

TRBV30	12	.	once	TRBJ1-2	TGTGCCTGGAGCGGGACAACCTATGGCTACACCTTC	CAWSGTTYGYTF
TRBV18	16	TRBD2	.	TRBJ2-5	TGTGCCAGCTCACTCGGACTAGCGGGGGTTGGAGAGACCCAGTACTTC	CASSLGLAGVGETQYF
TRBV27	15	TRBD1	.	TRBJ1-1	TGTGCCAGCAGTTTATCGGGACAGGGGGGCACTGAAGCTTTCTTT	CASSLSGQGGTEAFF
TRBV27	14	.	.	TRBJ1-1	TGTGCCAGCAGTTACGGGGGGGTGAACACTGAAGCTTTCTTT	CASSYGGVNTEAFF
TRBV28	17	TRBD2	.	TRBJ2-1	TGTGCCAGCAGTACGGCCCTGCAGCGGGAGGTTTTTAATGAGCAGTTCTTC	CASSTALQREVFNEQFF
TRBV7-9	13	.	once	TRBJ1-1	TGTGCCAGCAGCCTCAGGGGTACCCCTGAAGCTTTCTTT	CASSLRGTPEAFF
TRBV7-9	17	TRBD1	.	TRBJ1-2	TGTGCCAGCAGCTTAGGGGAGAGACAGGGGCCTAACTATGGCTACACCTTC	CASSLGERQGPNYGYTF
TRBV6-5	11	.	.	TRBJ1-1	TGTGCCAGCAATACAGGGACTGAAGCTTTCTTT	CASNTGTEAFF
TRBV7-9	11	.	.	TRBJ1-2	TGTGCCCTTGGGGGGGGCGATGGCTACACCTTC	CALGGGDGYTF
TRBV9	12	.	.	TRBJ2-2	TGTGCCAGCACCAGTAACACCGGGGAGCTGTTTTTT	CASTSNTGELFF
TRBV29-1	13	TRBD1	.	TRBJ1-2	TGCAGCGTTGAGTCCGGGACAGGGCATGGCTACACCTTC	CSVESGTGHGYTF
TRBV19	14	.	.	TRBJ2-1	TGTGCCAGTAGTATAGCCGGTATCTACAATGAGCAGTTCTTC	CASSIAGIYNEQFF
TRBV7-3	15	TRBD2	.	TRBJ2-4	TGTGCCAGCAGCTTAAAGACTAGCGGGTTCGACATTCAGTACTTC	CASSLKTSGFDIQYF
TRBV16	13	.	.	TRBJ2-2	TGTGCCAGCAGCCAACAGGGGACCGGGGAGCTGTTTTTT	CASSQQGTGELFF
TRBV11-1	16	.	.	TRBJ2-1	TGTGCCAGCAGCTTAGCGCTTACAAGCTCCTACAATGAGCAGTTCTTC	CASSLALTSSYNEQFF
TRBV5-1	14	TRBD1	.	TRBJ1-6	TGCGCCAGCAGTTCTCGACAGGGATATTCACCCCTCCACTTT	CASSSRQGYSPLHF
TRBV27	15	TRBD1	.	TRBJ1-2	TGTGCCAGCAGTCCCCCGGGACAGGGGTACTATGGCTACACCTTC	CASSPPGQGYYGYTF